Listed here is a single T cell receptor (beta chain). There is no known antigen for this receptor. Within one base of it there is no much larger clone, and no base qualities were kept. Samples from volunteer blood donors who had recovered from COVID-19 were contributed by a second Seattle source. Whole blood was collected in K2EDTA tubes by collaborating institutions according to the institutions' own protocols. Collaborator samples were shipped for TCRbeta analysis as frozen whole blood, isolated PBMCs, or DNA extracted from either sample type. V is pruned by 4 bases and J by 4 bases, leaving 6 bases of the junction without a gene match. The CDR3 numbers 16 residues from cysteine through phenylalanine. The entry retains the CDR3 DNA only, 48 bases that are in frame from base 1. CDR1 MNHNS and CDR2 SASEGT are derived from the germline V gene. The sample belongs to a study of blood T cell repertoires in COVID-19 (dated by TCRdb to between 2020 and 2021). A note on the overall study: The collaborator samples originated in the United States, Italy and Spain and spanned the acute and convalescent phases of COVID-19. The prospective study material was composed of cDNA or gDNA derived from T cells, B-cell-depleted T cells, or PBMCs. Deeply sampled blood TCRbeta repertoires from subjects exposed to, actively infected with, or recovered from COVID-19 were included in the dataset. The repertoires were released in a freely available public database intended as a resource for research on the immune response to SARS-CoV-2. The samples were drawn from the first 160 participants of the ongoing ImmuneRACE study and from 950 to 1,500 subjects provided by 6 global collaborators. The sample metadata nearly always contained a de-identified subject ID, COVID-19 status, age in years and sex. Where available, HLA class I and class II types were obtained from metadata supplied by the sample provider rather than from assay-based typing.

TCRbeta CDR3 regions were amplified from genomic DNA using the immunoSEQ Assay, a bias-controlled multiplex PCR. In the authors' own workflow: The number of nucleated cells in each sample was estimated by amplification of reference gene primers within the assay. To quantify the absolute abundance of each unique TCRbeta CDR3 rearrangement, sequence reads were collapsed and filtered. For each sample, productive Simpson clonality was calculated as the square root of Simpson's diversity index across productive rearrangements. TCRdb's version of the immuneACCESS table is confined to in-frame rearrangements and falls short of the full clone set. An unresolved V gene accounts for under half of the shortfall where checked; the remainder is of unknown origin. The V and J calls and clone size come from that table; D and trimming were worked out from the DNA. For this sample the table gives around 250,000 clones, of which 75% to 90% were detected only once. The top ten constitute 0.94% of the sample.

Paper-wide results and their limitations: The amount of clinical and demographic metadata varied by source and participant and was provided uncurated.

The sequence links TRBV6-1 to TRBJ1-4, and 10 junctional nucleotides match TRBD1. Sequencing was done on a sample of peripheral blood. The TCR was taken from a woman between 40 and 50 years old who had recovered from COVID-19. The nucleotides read TGTGCCAGCAGTGGCTGGACAGGGGGATATAATGAAAAACTGTTTTTT. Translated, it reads CASSGWTGGYNEKLFF.